This T cell receptor (beta chain) was identified during a study of radiotherapy plus CTLA-4 blockade in lung cancer. Study context: The study recorded objective responses in roughly 20% of patients and disease control in about 30%. Study-level findings and limits: Radiotherapy was combined with ipilimumab, and tumor-derived TCR clones then expanded in blood. In blood, early T cell clone dynamics reportedly predicted response best, together with interferon-beta.

The length of the CDR3 is 16 residues. Looked up from germline, CDR1 is SEHNR and CDR2 is FQNEAQ (reference sequence). The V and J ends lost 1 base and 3 bases, in that order; junction bases with no gene match: 2. This clone appeared a few times. What it recognizes is unknown. Sequencing was performed with immunoSEQ multiplex PCR; in TCRdb, only in-frame clones are kept and a portion is missing. The sample has around 59,000 clones; 75% to 85% are singletons. The chain recombines TRBV7-9 with TRBJ2-7; 14 nucleotides line up with TRBD2. This TCR derives from a human donor with non-small cell lung cancer who had a partial response to radiotherapy plus ipilimumab. The sample consisted of peripheral blood, taken from a patient treated with radiotherapy plus ipilimumab. The CDR3 reads CASSLVTSGGDYEQYF. Written as DNA, the CDR3 is TGTGCCAGCAGCTTAGTGACTAGCGGGGGGGACTACGAGCAGTACTTC.